The 4 T cell receptor beta chains in this list originate from one sample, sequenced in a study of OX40 agonist ivuxolimab in advanced cancers. Sequenced by immunoSEQ multiplex PCR; TCRdb stores in-frame clones only, minus some. The data hold about 54,000 clones, with just over 90% observed a single time. The sequencing here drew on CD4+ or CD8+ T cells sorted from blood, taken in a trial of the OX40 agonist ivuxolimab. These receptors were obtained from an adult with an advanced solid tumor such as melanoma, head and neck, liver or kidney cancer.

The rearrangement links TRBV27 to TRBJ2-5; D not certain. Between the trimmed V and J ends, which lost 9 bases and 1 base, there was a span of 12 bases. The CDR3 length is 13 residues. Germline V CDR1 and CDR2: MNHEY, SMNVEV (reference sequence). In DNA form, the CDR3 reads TGTGCCAGAACCCCGACAAGCCAAGAGACCCAGTACTTC. The encoded protein is CARTPTSQETQYF.

The gene calls are TRBV6-1 and TRBJ2-2, with TRBD1 as a possible D gene (6 bases). V lost 5 bases, J lost 7 bases, and 14 bases lay in between. From germline, CDR1 is MNHNS and CDR2 SASEGT. This CDR3 comprises 14 residues. The CDR3 DNA reads as TGTGCCAGCAGTTCCTCAGGGGTGGGCGGGGAGCTGTTTTTT. It yields the protein CASSSSGVGGELFF.

The CDR3 protein is CASSLGMGQPQHF. In DNA form, the CDR3 reads TGTGCCAGCAGCTTGGGGATGGGTCAGCCCCAGCATTTT. V is TRBV5-8 and J is TRBJ1-5; D call uncertain. This CDR3 spans 13 amino acids. Germline loops: CDR1 SGHTS, CDR2 YDEGEE. V lost 0 bases and J lost 6, with 7 bases in between.

This chain joins TRBV6-1 and TRBJ2-7; no definite D call. Per germline, CDR1 MNHNS and CDR2 SASEGT. The germline V and J ends were trimmed by 1 base and 3 bases, with 7 bases remaining between them. This CDR3 is 13 amino acids long. The CDR3 is CASSEVMGYEQYF. CDR3 DNA: TGTGCCAGCAGTGAAGTTATGGGCTACGAGCAGTACTTC.